This T cell receptor (beta chain) was obtained from a study of blood T cell repertoires in COVID-19. In the study overall: Acute-phase and convalescent COVID-19 samples originated in the United States, Italy and Spain.

Source study methods: The authors estimated nucleated cell counts from reference gene primer amplification. Method: immunoSEQ multiplex PCR; TCRdb's copy keeps in-frame clones and lacks some. V, J and clone size derive from that table, while D and trimming were established from the DNA sequence. The table records approximately 260,000 clones, 70% to 90% of them present only once. Sequencing was done on a sample of peripheral blood. This sequence was found in a woman in her 40s with acute or convalescent COVID-19.

As DNA, the CDR3 is TGTGCCAGCAGCTTAGCGGGGCTAGCGGGCAATGAGCAGTTCTTC. This gives the protein CASSLAGLAGNEQFF. The chain combines TRBV7-2 with TRBJ2-1; 8 positions match TRBD2. V trimming: 0 bases; J trimming: 6 bases; junction bases outside the gene matches: 4. CDR1 is SGHTA and CDR2 is FQGNSA in the germline V gene. CDR3 length equals 15 residues.